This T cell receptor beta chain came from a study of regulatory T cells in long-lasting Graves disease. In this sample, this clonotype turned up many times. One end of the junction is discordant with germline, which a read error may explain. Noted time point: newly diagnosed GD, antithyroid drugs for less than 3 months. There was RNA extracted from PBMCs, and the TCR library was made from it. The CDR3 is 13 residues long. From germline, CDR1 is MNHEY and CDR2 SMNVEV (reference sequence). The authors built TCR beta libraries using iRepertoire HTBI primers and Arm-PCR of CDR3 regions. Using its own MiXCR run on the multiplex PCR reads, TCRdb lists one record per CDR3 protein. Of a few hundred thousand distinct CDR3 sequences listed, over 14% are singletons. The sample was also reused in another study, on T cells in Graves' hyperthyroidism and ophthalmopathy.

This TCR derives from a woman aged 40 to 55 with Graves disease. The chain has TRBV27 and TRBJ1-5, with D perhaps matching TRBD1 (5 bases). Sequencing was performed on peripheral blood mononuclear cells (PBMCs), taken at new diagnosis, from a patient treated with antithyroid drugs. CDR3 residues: CASSLGDNQPQHF. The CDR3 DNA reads TGCGCCAGCAGCTTGGGGGACAATCAGCCCCAGCATTTT.